The rows below give T cell receptor beta chains drawn from one sample of a study of T cell responses to AZD1222 COVID-19 vaccine. Assay used: immunoSEQ multiplex PCR; TCRdb lists only in-frame clones, some missing. Of 100,000 to 130,000 clones in the sample, 89% were seen once. The sample in question was peripheral blood, obtained on day 0 of AZD1222 vaccination. The source of these receptors is an adult in good health. Each CDR3 is given with its conserved first and last residue. The D gene is left open where the match is weak. A clone size is listed for some rows: how often the clone was seen (once, few, many), or a class if it is expanded.

J: TRBJ1-1
V: TRBV29-1
D: .
length: 18
size: .
CDR3: CSVIGRPATRDWNTEAFF
DNA: TGCAGCGTTATCGGGCGCCCCGCGACCCGAGACTGGAACACTGAAGCTTTCTTT

J: TRBJ2-7
V: TRBV27
D: .
length: 15
size: .
CDR3: CASSWAGTESYEQYF
DNA: TGTGCCAGCAGTTGGGCGGGAACGGAGTCCTACGAGCAGTACTTC

J: TRBJ2-3
V: TRBV29-1
D: .
length: 11
size: once
CDR3: CSVEVTDTQYF
DNA: TGCAGCGTTGAAGTCACAGATACGCAGTATTTT

J: TRBJ2-2
V: TRBV5-4
D: TRBD2
length: 17
size: few
CDR3: CASSSPLGEGNTGELFF
DNA: TGTGCCAGCAGCTCCCCTCTGGGGGAGGGAAACACCGGGGAGCTGTTTTTT

J: TRBJ2-1
V: TRBV7-2
D: .
length: 18
size: .
CDR3: CASSLMLGGRSSYNEQFF
DNA: TGTGCCAGCAGCTTAATGCTGGGCGGGCGAAGCTCCTACAATGAGCAGTTCTTC

J: TRBJ1-2
V: TRBV18
D: .
length: 12
size: .
CDR3: CASSDDADGYTF
DNA: TGTGCCAGCTCAGACGACGCTGATGGCTACACCTTC

J: TRBJ2-5
V: TRBV7-2
D: .
length: 16
size: .
CDR3: CASSLVGSGPQETQYF
DNA: TGTGCCAGCAGCTTAGTGGGCAGTGGGCCCCAAGAGACCCAGTACTTC

J: TRBJ1-2
V: TRBV9
D: .
length: 15
size: .
CDR3: CASSALDRSYYGYTF
DNA: TGTGCCAGCAGCGCCTTAGACAGGTCCTACTATGGCTACACCTTC

J: TRBJ2-5
V: TRBV15
D: .
length: 12
size: .
CDR3: CATSIPPQTQYF
DNA: TGTGCCACCAGCATTCCCCCGCAGACCCAGTACTTC

J: TRBJ2-7
V: TRBV10-3
D: .
length: 11
size: .
CDR3: CAISTAHEQYF
DNA: TGTGCCATCAGTACGGCCCACGAGCAGTACTTC

J: TRBJ2-1
V: TRBV27
D: TRBD2
length: 15
size: .
CDR3: CASSFSLAGVNEQFF
DNA: TGTGCCAGCAGTTTTAGTCTAGCGGGAGTCAATGAGCAGTTCTTC

J: TRBJ2-7
V: TRBV6-1
D: TRBD1
length: 16
size: .
CDR3: CASSGQGVLPVREQYF
DNA: TGTGCCAGCAGTGGCCAGGGGGTCTTACCCGTTCGGGAGCAGTACTTC

J: TRBJ2-1
V: TRBV6-2/TRBV6-3
D: .
length: 16
size: .
CDR3: CASSYEGSGFYNEQFF
DNA: TGTGCCAGCAGTTACGAGGGGAGTGGGTTCTACAATGAGCAGTTCTTC

J: TRBJ2-5
V: TRBV27
D: .
length: 13
size: .
CDR3: CASSFRGQETQYF
DNA: TGTGCCAGCAGTTTTCGTGGACAAGAGACCCAGTACTTC

J: TRBJ1-5
V: TRBV5-4
D: .
length: 14
size: .
CDR3: CASSLAGGNQPQHF
DNA: TGTGCCAGCAGCTTGGCCGGGGGAAATCAGCCCCAGCATTTT

J: TRBJ1-1
V: TRBV18
D: .
length: 13
size: once
CDR3: CASSPQRNTEAFF
DNA: TGTGCCAGCTCACCCCAGCGGAACACTGAAGCTTTCTTT

J: TRBJ2-1
V: TRBV5-4
D: TRBD1
length: 15
size: .
CDR3: CASSGQGGGYNEQFF
DNA: TGTGCCAGCAGCGGACAGGGGGGTGGCTACAATGAGCAGTTCTTC

J: TRBJ2-3
V: TRBV11-3
D: TRBD2
length: 18
size: few
CDR3: CASSFRTSGIRGTDTQYF
DNA: TGTGCCAGCAGCTTCAGGACTAGCGGGATTCGGGGCACAGATACGCAGTATTTT

J: TRBJ1-5
V: TRBV30
D: .
length: 13
size: .
CDR3: CAWSRQGNQPQHF
DNA: TGTGCCTGGAGCCGACAGGGCAATCAGCCCCAGCATTTT